This passage covers 2 T cell receptor beta chains from one sample sequenced in a study of cytomegalovirus exposure and HLA in healthy donors. The PCR was carried out with 60 Vbeta primers and 13 Jbeta primers. Assay used: immunoSEQ multiplex PCR; TCRdb lists only in-frame clones, some missing. The sample has 150,000 to 200,000 clones; 75% are singletons. Material for sequencing was PBMCs. The receptor source for this set is a male donor in good health and CMV-seronegative.

The rearrangement links TRBV19 to TRBJ1-1; 10 bases match TRBD1. The V segment lost 7 bases and the J segment 11 bases; nucleotides outside the gene matches: 16. The CDR3 is 15 residues long. Per germline, CDR1 LNHDA and CDR2 SQIVND (reference sequence). The CDR3 nucleotides read TGTGCCAGTACCATTGGACTCGGGACAGGGGTCGAGGCTTTCTTT. This gives the protein CASTIGLGTGVEAFF.

Comments on this clone: One end of the junction does not line up with germline, which may come from a read error. This sequence joins TRBV14 and TRBJ1-2; a possible D gene is TRBD1 (5 bases). Germline CDR1 SGHDN, CDR2 FVKESK. This CDR3 spans 11 amino acids. The CDR3 loop is CASSQWTEGYF. DNA of the CDR3: TGTGCCAGCAGCCAATGGACGGAGGGGTACTTC.